Following are 23 T cell receptor beta chains from one sample sequenced in a study of T-cell memory formation after mild COVID-19. TCRdb used MiXCR to reprocess the 5' RACE reads, holding one entry per CDR3 protein. The profile covers 150,000 to 200,000 distinct CDR3 sequences, with over 10% appearing a single time and 3.3% taken by the ten largest. Sequenced material: PBMCs or a T cell subset sorted from them (not recorded which). The receptors derive from a young man who had mild COVID-19 (a few samples of this study predate the infection). Cell type and time point are not known.

This chain connects TRBV4-2 to TRBJ2-1; 8 bases are shared with TRBD2. Germline-derived CDR1 and CDR2 are LGHNA and YNFKEQ. V dropped 0 bases and J dropped 7; count of bases not matched to a gene: 5. This CDR3 comprises 15 residues. The CDR3 here is CASSQDVAGRNEQFF. The CDR3 nucleotides read TGTGCCAGCAGCCAAGATGTAGCGGGGAGGAATGAGCAGTTCTTC.

The J gene is TRBJ2-1, the V gene TRBV27; D call uncertain. CDR3 length: 14 residues. V was trimmed by 6 bases and J by 2 bases, leaving 11 bases between them. Per germline, CDR1 MNHEY and CDR2 SMNVEV (reference sequence). The CDR3 DNA follows: TGTGCCAGCAGCCAGTCGGTCCCCTACAATGAGCAGTTCTTC. It codes for CASSQSVPYNEQFF.

This clonotype showed up just a few times. The rearrangement uses TRBV11-2 and TRBJ2-3, with D hard to call. The CDR3 spans 12 residues. Germline V lookup: CDR1 SGHAT, CDR2 FQNNGV. The V and J ends lost 10 bases and 0 bases respectively, with 8 bases between them. CDR3 sequence (DNA): TGTGCCACCAAATCTAGCACAGATACGCAGTATTTT. The encoded protein is CATKSSTDTQYF.

This clonotype was detected only a few times. V and J are TRBV18 and TRBJ1-5, with 7 positions matching TRBD1. CDR1 is KGHSH, CDR2 LQKENI, per germline. CDR3 length: 14 residues. The V and J ends lost 4 bases and 11 bases, in that order; junction bases with no gene match: 11. This CDR3 is CASSQGTAQEAQHF. Here the CDR3 DNA reads TGTGCCAGCTCACAGGGGACAGCGCAGGAGGCCCAGCATTTT.

This clonotype was found a few times. The chain couples TRBV20-1 to TRBJ2-2; D not certain. The V end was cut by 1 base, the J end by 9 bases, with 12 bases between. CDR1 and CDR2 from the germline V gene are DFQATT and SNEGSKA (reference sequence). This CDR3 has 13 residues. In nucleotides, the CDR3 is TGCAGTGCTAGAGCAGGCGGTGGCCGGGAGCTGTTTTTT. It is translated as CSARAGGGRELFF.

In its sample, this clonotype ranks as medium-sized. The chain carries TRBV7-9 and TRBJ2-7; 8 nucleotides align to TRBD2. Germline assignment: CDR1 SEHNR and CDR2 FQNEAQ (reference sequence). The CDR3 covers 14 residues. The trim removed 5 bases at V and 6 bases at J, leaving 9 bases unmatched. CDR3 protein: CASSAPAGVGEQYF. The DNA of the CDR3 is TGTGCCAGCAGCGCCCCAGCGGGGGTCGGCGAGCAGTACTTC. Based on the CDR3 plus reference TRBV7-9 and TRBJ2-7, the full variable domain is DTGVSQNPRHKITKRGQNVTFRCDPISEHNRLYWYRQTLGQGPEFLTYFQNEAQLEKSRLLSDRFSAERPKGSFSTLEIQRTEQGDSAMYLCASSAPAGVGEQYFGPGTRLTVT.

This chain links TRBV10-3 with TRBJ2-3; the D gene is possibly TRBD2 (6 bases). Germline V gives CDR1 ENHRY, CDR2 SYGVKD. CDR3 length: 13 amino acids. V lost 11 bases to trimming and J lost 3 bases, with 15 bases between them. CDR3 coding DNA: TGTGCCGTGGGACTCCTTGAGACAGATACGCAGTATTTT. This translates into CAVGLLETDTQYF.

This rearrangement joins TRBV28 to TRBJ2-7; 9 bases agree with TRBD1. CDR1 and CDR2 (germline): MDHEN, SYDVKM. The CDR3 is made up of 15 amino acids. J gave up 2 bases and V 6 bases, and 8 bases lay outside the gene matches. The CDR3: CASSSPGQGTYEQYV. The CDR3 DNA follows: TGTGCCAGCAGCTCCCCGGGACAGGGAACCTACGAGCAGTACGTC.

The chain has TRBV20-1 and TRBJ2-1; the D gene could be TRBD1 or TRBD2 (6 bases each). This CDR3 has 15 amino acids. Germline loops: CDR1 DFQATT, CDR2 SNEGSKA (reference sequence). Trimming shortened V by 1 base and J by 1 base, and 11 bases separated the two germline ends. The CDR3 reads CSARVGGPSYNEQFF. The CDR3 DNA follows: TGCAGTGCTAGAGTTGGGGGGCCATCCTACAATGAGCAGTTCTTC.

The chain carries TRBV6-5 and TRBJ1-2, with 10 bases identical to TRBD1. The CDR3 is made up of 15 amino acids. Germline CDR1 MNHEY, CDR2 SVGAGI. J lost 3 bases, V lost 7 bases, and 8 bases had no gene match. CDR3 nucleotides: TGTGCCAGCACCAAAGACAGGGGGCCTTACTATGGCTACACCTTC. This codes for CASTKDRGPYYGYTF.

The CDR3 DNA sequence: TGTGCCAGCAGTCCTCAGGGGTATGGCTACACCTTC. Amino acids: CASSPQGYGYTF. The chain combines TRBV6-1 with TRBJ1-2, with D possibly TRBD1 on 6 matching bases. Germline CDR1 and CDR2: MNHNS and SASEGT. Trimming cost V 5 bases and J 5 bases, with 9 bases left between them. This CDR3 is built from 12 residues.

This clonotype has only a few counts. V is TRBV6-2 or TRBV6-3 and J is TRBJ1-1; the match to TRBD1 covers 7 bases. Germline-derived CDR1 and CDR2 are MNHEY and SVGEGT. CDR3 length: 15 amino acids. Trimming took 6 bases from V and 3 from J; bases not matched to a gene: 10. DNA for the CDR3: TGTGCCAGCAGCTCTACAGGGGAGGACGACACTGAAGCTTTCTTT. This encodes CASSSTGEDDTEAFF.

This clonotype came up a few times. The chain carries TRBV6-5 and TRBJ1-2, with 8 bases matching TRBD1. V gave up 6 bases and J gave up 8 bases; unmatched junction bases: 8. This CDR3 region has 13 residues. Germline lookup yields CDR1 MNHEY and CDR2 SVGAGI. CDR3 DNA: TGTGCCAGCAGGCTCCCGGGACAGGACGGCTACACCTTC. It codes for CASRLPGQDGYTF.

The chain combines TRBV5-1 with TRBJ2-5; the D call may be TRBD1 or TRBD2 (6 bases each). This CDR3 is 16 amino acids long. Per germline, CDR1 SGHRS and CDR2 YFSETQ. V was cut by 1 base and J by 1 base, with 14 bases left in between. The CDR3 region has the DNA TGCGCCAGCAGCTTGTTGTCCGGGGGCCCCCAAGAGACCCAGTACTTC. The encoded protein is CASSLLSGGPQETQYF.

Regarding this clonotype: One end of the junction varies from germline; a read error may be responsible. The chain combines TRBV5-1 with TRBJ2-3; D tentatively reads TRBD1 or TRBD2 (5 bases each). The CDR3 has 16 amino acids. CDR1 and CDR2 from the germline V gene are SGHRS and YFSETQ. For the CDR3, the DNA is TGCGCCAGCAGCATAACCCGGGACGTACTCACAGATAAGCAGTATTTT. Amino acids: CASSITRDVLTDKQYF.

This rearrangement joins TRBV4-3 to TRBJ2-3; 7 bases are a match to TRBD2. This CDR3 is 17 amino acids long. Germline-derived CDR1 and CDR2 are LGHNA and YSLEER. The trim removed 6 bases at V and 0 bases at J, leaving 12 bases unmatched. CDR3 sequence reads: CASSQARAGTSTDTQYF. The CDR3 DNA follows: TGCGCCAGCAGTCAGGCGCGAGCGGGGACCAGCACAGATACGCAGTATTTT.

V and J are TRBV5-1 and TRBJ1-4; D perhaps matches TRBD1 (6 bases). Germline loops: CDR1 SGHRS, CDR2 YFSETQ. The CDR3 is made up of 14 amino acids. V lost 0 bases and J 8 bases, leaving 11 bases between the germline ends. For the CDR3, the DNA is TGCGCCAGCAGCTTGGGACAGGAGGGGGAAAAACTGTTTTTT. Protein sequence: CASSLGQEGEKLFF. The full variable domain, completed using reference TRBV5-1 and TRBJ1-4, is KAGVTQTPRYLIKTRGQQVTLSCSPISGHRSVSWYQQTPGQGLQFLFEYFSETQRNKGNFPGRFSGRQFSNSRSEMNVSTLELGDSALYLCASSLGQEGEKLFFGSGTQLSVL.

This clonotype came up a few times. The V and J genes are TRBV5-1 and TRBJ2-3; D remains unclear. V was trimmed by 4 bases and J by 0 bases, leaving 9 bases between them. Germline lookup yields CDR1 SGHRS and CDR2 YFSETQ. This CDR3 is built from 14 residues. CDR3 sequence (DNA): TGCGCCAGCAGCAGAATATCTAGCACAGATACGCAGTATTTT. It translates to CASSRISSTDTQYF.

This chain connects TRBV24-1 to TRBJ2-1; the match to TRBD1 covers 11 bases. Germline V gene lookup returns CDR1 KGHDR and CDR2 SFDVKD. Germline trimming cut 4 bases from V and 6 bases from J; bases unmatched to any gene: 4. The CDR3 has 15 residues. DNA for the CDR3: TGTGCCACCAGTGACGGACAGGGGGCGCGCAATGAGCAGTTCTTC. This codes for CATSDGQGARNEQFF.

CDR3 in DNA: TGCAGCGTCTCCCCTCCAGAGCTGAACACTGAAGCTTTCTTT. It yields the protein CSVSPPELNTEAFF. The chain uses TRBV29-1 and TRBJ1-1, with D hard to call. This CDR3 spans 14 amino acids. Trimming removed 6 bases at V and 0 bases at J, with 14 bases between. The germline CDR1 and CDR2 sequences are SQVTM and ANQGSEA.

The chain recombines TRBV5-1 with TRBJ1-4; D perhaps matches TRBD1 (6 bases). Germline values: CDR1 SGHRS, CDR2 YFSETQ. Trimming removed 1 base from V and 8 bases from J, with 24 bases in between. The CDR3 length is 18 residues. The CDR3 coding sequence is TGCGCCAGCAGCTTGTATCGGGACACGAGACACTCCGGGGAAAAACTGTTTTTT. Protein product: CASSLYRDTRHSGEKLFF.

CDR3 protein: CASSLRTGRQETQYF. CDR3 nucleotides: TGTGCCAGCAGCTTAAGGACAGGGCGACAAGAGACCCAGTACTTC. The chain is built from TRBV7-9 and TRBJ2-5; 8 bases agree with TRBD1. The germline V gene has CDR1 SEHNR and CDR2 FQNEAQ (reference sequence). The CDR3 has 15 residues. Trimming cost V 2 bases and J 2 bases; bases outside gene matches: 4.

The V gene is TRBV6-2 or TRBV6-3, the J gene TRBJ1-1; D remains unclear. The CDR3 loop spans 11 amino acids. The V end lost 5 bases, the J end lost 7 bases, and 8 bases lay between the germline ends. The germline V gene has CDR1 MNHEY and CDR2 SVGEGT. The CDR3 DNA reads as TGTGCCAGCAGTGGGCGCGGTGAAGCTTTCTTT. Translating it yields CASSGRGEAFF.